Following are 9 T cell receptor beta chains from one sample sequenced in a study of technical replicates of blood from a handful of donors. Profiled with immunoSEQ multiplex PCR; TCRdb holds only in-frame clones, not every one. The table includes under 55,000 clones, around 96% detected once. The sequenced sample was T cells isolated from PBMCs. The receptors were sampled from a human donor in good health.

The V and J genes are TRBV2 and TRBJ2-7; TRBD2 matches at 7 bases. The CDR3 has 16 residues. The germline CDR1 and CDR2 sequences are SNHLY and FYNNEI. The ends lost 0 bases at V and 3 bases at J; junction bases unmatched: 8. CDR3: CASSEAPSGTYYEQYF. Here the CDR3 DNA reads TGTGCCAGCAGTGAAGCGCCCAGCGGGACGTACTACGAGCAGTACTTC.

The chain joins TRBV10-1 to TRBJ2-5; 12 bases fit TRBD2. Germline CDR1 WNHNN, CDR2 SYGVQD (reference sequence). V shed 4 bases, J shed 4 bases, and the junction held 4 bases outside the gene matches. This CDR3 is 15 amino acids long. The CDR3 sequence is CASSGLAGASETQYF. The CDR3 nucleotides read TGCGCCAGCAGTGGACTAGCGGGAGCTTCAGAGACCCAGTACTTC.

The V gene is TRBV5-4, the J gene TRBJ2-3, with a tentative D call TRBD2 (5 bases). Germline V gene sequence: CDR1 SGHNT, CDR2 YYREEE (reference sequence). V lost 0 bases, J lost 4 bases, and 6 bases lay in between. This CDR3 has 13 residues. This chain's CDR3 is CASSLVSADTQYF. The DNA of the CDR3 is TGTGCCAGCAGCTTGGTTAGCGCAGATACGCAGTATTTT. The full variable domain, its missing parts supplied by reference TRBV5-4 and TRBJ2-3, is ETGVTQSPTHLIKTRGQQVTLRCSSQSGHNTVSWYQQALGQGPQFIFQYYREEENGRGNFPPRFSGLQFPNYSSELNVNALELDDSALYLCASSLVSADTQYFGPGTRLTVL.

The rearrangement uses TRBV27 and TRBJ1-2; 8 bases are a match to TRBD1. The CDR3 runs 14 residues. Germline V CDR1 and CDR2: MNHEY, SMNVEV (reference sequence). J was trimmed by 5 bases and V by 2 bases; bases with no gene match: 4. The CDR3 region is CASSLLTGGYGYTF. DNA of the CDR3: TGTGCCAGCAGTTTACTAACAGGGGGTTATGGCTACACCTTC.

This clone appeared once. The chain recombines TRBV9 with TRBJ1-1, with D possibly matching TRBD1 (6 bases). Germline V gives CDR1 SGDLS, CDR2 YYNGEE. The CDR3 sequence is 14 residues long. V was clipped by 0 bases and J by 4 bases, with 10 bases between them. The CDR3 region is CASSVEGVRTEAFF. CDR3 DNA sequence: TGTGCCAGCAGCGTAGAGGGGGTTCGCACTGAAGCTTTCTTT.

The chain is built from TRBV30 and TRBJ2-7; TRBD1 matches at 9 bases. Unmatched junction bases numbered 4, after V lost 1 base and J lost 3 bases. Germline V lookup: CDR1 GTSNPN, CDR2 SVGIG (reference sequence). There are 14 residues in the CDR3. This CDR3 is CAWSGDRELYEQYF. For the CDR3, the DNA is TGTGCCTGGAGTGGGGACAGGGAACTCTACGAGCAGTACTTC.

The chain joins TRBV4-3 to TRBJ2-3; D perhaps matches TRBD2 (5 bases). This CDR3 is built from 17 residues. V was pared by 4 bases and J by 2 bases, with 19 bases between. The germline CDR1 and CDR2 sequences are LGHNA and YSLEER. CDR3 protein: CASSRTYGRAYTDTQYF. The CDR3 DNA reads as TGCGCCAGCAGCCGAACGTACGGGCGGGCTTACACAGATACGCAGTATTTT.

V usage is TRBV30 and J usage is TRBJ2-7; 14 bases align to TRBD2. The CDR3 is 17 residues long. The V gene's germline CDR1 is GTSNPN and CDR2 SVGIG (reference sequence). V gave up 0 bases and J gave up 7 bases; unmatched junction bases: 11. CDR3 DNA sequence: TGTGCCTGGAGTGTTCTTGAGGGACTAGCGGGAGTAGGGGAGCAGTACTTC. It is translated as CAWSVLEGLAGVGEQYF.

The CDR3 DNA sequence: TGTGCCAGCAGCGGCTCTAGTATAGAGACCCAGTACTTC. Protein: CASSGSSIETQYF. The chain carries TRBV7-8 and TRBJ2-5; unclear D gene. Germline CDR1 and CDR2: SGHVS and FQNEAQ. Trimming took 5 bases from V and 4 from J, leaving 11 bases between them. CDR3 length: 13 amino acids.